This T cell receptor beta chain was documented in a study of T cells in Graves' hyperthyroidism and ophthalmopathy. On the study more broadly: Staff took peripheral blood when the initial diagnosis was made, before any treatment began.

The CDR3 has 17 residues. Germline CDR1 is MNHNS and CDR2 is SASEGT. V shed 5 bases and J 1 base; nucleotides not matched to a gene: 10. Absence of ophthalmopathy progression within 18 months defined stable Graves' hyperthyroidism. Orbital computed tomography and thyroid ultrasound, together with serum TRAb and thyroxine and clinical symptoms, were used for diagnoses. This clonotype appeared a single time. Using RNA transcripts as the source, TCR beta CDR3 regions were amplified. HTBI primers drove first-round RT-PCR of the TCR CDR3. TCRdb used MiXCR to reprocess the multiplex PCR reads, holding one entry per CDR3 protein. Of hundreds of thousands of distinct CDR3 sequences listed, approximately 40% are singletons.

Input material: blood. V and J are TRBV6-1 and TRBJ2-5; 10 positions match TRBD2. The clonotype originates from a man aged 18 to 30 with Graves' hyperthyroidism. In DNA form, the CDR3 reads TGTGCCAGCAGTCCCACCCGGACTAGCGGAGCCCAAGAGACCCAGTACTTC. It encodes CASSPTRTSGAQETQYF.